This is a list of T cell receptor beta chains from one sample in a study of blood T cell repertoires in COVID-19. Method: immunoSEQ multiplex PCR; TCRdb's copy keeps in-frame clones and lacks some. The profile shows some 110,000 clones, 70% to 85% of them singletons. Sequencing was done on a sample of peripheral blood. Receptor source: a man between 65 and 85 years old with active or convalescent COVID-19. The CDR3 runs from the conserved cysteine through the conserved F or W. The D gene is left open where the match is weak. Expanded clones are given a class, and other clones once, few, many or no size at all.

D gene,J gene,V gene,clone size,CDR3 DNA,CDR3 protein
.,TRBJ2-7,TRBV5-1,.,TGCGCCAGCAGCTTGGCGGGGGACAGCTCATTGAAGTACTTC,CASSLAGDSSLKYF
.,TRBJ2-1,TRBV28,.,TGTGCTCTGAGAGGGTCCTACAATGAGCAGTTCTTC,CALRGSYNEQFF
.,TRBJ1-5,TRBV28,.,TGTGCCAGCAGCGCTATGAAACCGGGACTGAGCAATCAGCCCCAGCATTTT,CASSAMKPGLSNQPQHF
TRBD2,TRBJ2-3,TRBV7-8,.,TGTGCCAGCAGCCGGGGACTAGCAGCGACTAGCACAGATACGCAGTATTTT,CASSRGLAATSTDTQYF
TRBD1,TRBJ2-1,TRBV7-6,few,TGTGCCAGCAGCTCCCTTAGGACAGGGGGCAATGAGCAGTTCTTC,CASSSLRTGGNEQFF
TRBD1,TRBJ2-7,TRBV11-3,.,TGTGCCAGCAGCCCCTCAGGGGGAGAGCAGTACTTC,CASSPSGGEQYF
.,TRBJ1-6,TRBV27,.,TGTGCCAGCAGTTTATCCAGGGGTAATTCACCCCTCCACTTT,CASSLSRGNSPLHF
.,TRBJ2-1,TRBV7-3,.,TGTGCCAGCAGCTTATTTGTTAGCTCTGAGCAGTTCTTC,CASSLFVSSEQFF
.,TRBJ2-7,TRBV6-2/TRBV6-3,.,TGTGCCAGCAGCGAGCGGGACGAGCAGTACTTC,CASSERDEQYF
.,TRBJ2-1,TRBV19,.,TGTGCCAGTAGTTTCCGACAGGCGGTAAATGAGCAGTTCTTC,CASSFRQAVNEQFF
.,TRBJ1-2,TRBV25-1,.,TGTGCCAGCAGTGATGCGGGAGGGACCTATGGCTACACCTTC,CASSDAGGTYGYTF
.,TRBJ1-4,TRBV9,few,TGTGCCAGCAGCGTAGGGGGGCCGAATGAAAAACTGTTTTTT,CASSVGGPNEKLFF
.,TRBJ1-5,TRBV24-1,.,TGTGCCACCAGTGATTTCGGCAATCAGCCCCAGCATTTT,CATSDFGNQPQHF